The 17 T cell receptor beta chains reported below all come from one sample, sequenced in a study of blood T cells in healthy people across ages. The second PCR ran roughly 6 to 12 cycles with a sample-barcoded 5' primer and J-beta primers. From the 5' RACE reads, TCRdb called clonotypes with MiXCR, one entry per CDR3 protein. The table records roughly 800,000 distinct CDR3 sequences, roughly 50% of them present only once. The sample taken for sequencing was blood. The receptors here all came from a young man in good health.

This chain connects TRBV20-1 to TRBJ2-5, with 14 bases aligning to TRBD2. The length of the CDR3 is 17 residues. Unmatched junction bases numbered 11, after V lost 6 bases and J lost 2 bases. CDR1 and CDR2 from the germline V gene are DFQATT and SNEGSKA (reference sequence). CDR3 DNA sequence: TGCAGTGCCACGGGCCCGACTAGCGGGGGGGTTCAAGAGACCCAGTACTTC. Residues: CSATGPTSGGVQETQYF.

This rearrangement joins TRBV9 to TRBJ2-4, with D possibly matching TRBD1 (7 bases). The end of the DNA is better explained by TRBJ2-7, so the J call may be wrong. Germline-derived CDR1 and CDR2 are SGDLS and YYNGEE. CDR3 size: 17 residues. For the CDR3, the DNA is TGTGCCAGCAGCGTACTCCAACGCCGACAGGGAGGCTACGAGCAGTACTTC. It specifies CASSVLQRRQGGYEQYF.

V is TRBV6-2 or TRBV6-3 and J is TRBJ1-2, with a tentative D call TRBD1 (5 bases). The V and J ends lost 6 bases and 4 bases respectively, with 12 bases between them. CDR1 is MNHEY and CDR2 is SVGEGT in the germline V gene. This CDR3 region has 13 residues. The CDR3 protein is CASRQIQGYGYTF. The CDR3, as DNA: TGTGCCAGCAGGCAAATCCAGGGCTATGGCTACACCTTC.

The V gene is TRBV13, the J gene TRBJ2-5; D is uncertain. In germline, CDR1 is PRHDT, CDR2 FYEKMQ (reference sequence). Trimming removed 8 bases from V and 3 bases from J, with 10 bases in between. The CDR3 sequence is 12 residues long. CDR3 sequence (DNA): TGTGCCAGCGGCCTGACAAAAGAGACCCAGTACTTC. It yields the protein CASGLTKETQYF. The whole variable domain, remainder taken from reference TRBV13 and TRBJ2-5, is AAGVIQSPRHLIKEKRETATLKCYPIPRHDTVYWYQQGPGQDPQFLISFYEKMQSDKGSIPDRFSAQQFSDYHSELNMSSLELGDSALYFCASGLTKETQYFGPGTRLLVL.

This clonotype was detected only once. V and J are TRBV29-1 and TRBJ2-2; no reliable D call. This CDR3 is built from 14 residues. CDR1 and CDR2 from the germline V gene are SQVTM and ANQGSEA. The V end was cut by 6 bases, the J end by 5 bases, with 16 bases between. This chain's CDR3 is CSVGLLRGTGELFF. DNA for the CDR3: TGCAGCGTCGGCCTACTCAGAGGTACCGGGGAGCTGTTTTTT.

The sample holds a few counts of this clonotype. This sequence joins TRBV21-1 and TRBJ2-3; the D call TRBD1 from the table was never checked on the DNA. TRBV21-1 is given as a pseudogene. The CDR3 extends over 16 amino acids. The CDR3 DNA is TGTGCCTCCCCCGGGGGGGGTACTTTTAGCACAGATACGCAGTATTTT. It is translated as CASPGGGTFSTDTQYF.

This sequence joins TRBV3-1 and TRBJ1-4, with no clear D. The CDR3 contains 14 residues. V shed 1 base and J shed 4 bases, with 7 bases lying between them. Germline values: CDR1 LGHDT, CDR2 YNNKEL (reference sequence). DNA for the CDR3: TGTGCCAGCAGCCAAGGATGGGTTAATGAAAAACTGTTTTTT. Amino acids: CASSQGWVNEKLFF.

The chain carries TRBV10-3 and TRBJ1-4; a weak D match, TRBD1 (6 bases). Germline loops: CDR1 ENHRY, CDR2 SYGVKD. V was shortened by 10 bases and J by 6 bases, with 9 bases between the two germline ends. The CDR3 runs to 11 residues. DNA for the CDR3: TGTGCCACCGCAGGGGATGAAAAACTGTTTTTT. It yields the protein CATAGDEKLFF.

Concerning this clonotype itself: A much larger clone differs from this one at a single base, so this may be a read error. The V and J genes are TRBV27 and TRBJ2-5; 7 bases agree with TRBD1. The last part of the DNA fits TRBJ2-7 better; the J call may be wrong. This CDR3 is built from 14 residues. Germline V CDR1 and CDR2: MNHEY, SMNVEV (reference sequence). DNA for the CDR3: TGTGCCAGCAGTGCAGCGACAGGGATGGTCGAGCAGTACTTC. This encodes CASSAATGMVEQYF.

This sequence joins TRBV20-1 and TRBJ1-2; perhaps TRBD1 as D (5 bases). V lost 0 bases and J 5 bases, leaving 10 bases between the germline ends. This CDR3 has 13 amino acids. CDR1 is DFQATT, CDR2 SNEGSKA, per germline (reference sequence). The CDR3 protein is CSARDDSTYGYTF. In DNA, the CDR3 is TGCAGTGCTAGAGACGACAGTACGTATGGCTACACCTTC.

The DNA of the CDR3 is TGCGCCAGCAGCTTGATTAGCGGGGACAATGAGCAGTTCTTC. This encodes CASSLISGDNEQFF. The rearrangement links TRBV5-1 to TRBJ2-1, with 8 positions matching TRBD2. CDR1 is SGHRS, CDR2 YFSETQ, per germline. V shed 1 base and J 5 bases; nucleotides not matched to a gene: 2. This CDR3 has 14 residues.

The chain carries TRBV20-1 and TRBJ2-1; D is possibly TRBD2 (6 bases). CDR1 is DFQATT, CDR2 SNEGSKA, per germline (reference sequence). This CDR3 is 15 amino acids long. V lost 1 base and J 6 bases, leaving 16 bases between the germline ends. DNA of the CDR3: TGCAGTGCTAGAGGCGTAGCGGAGGGTTCCAATGAGCAGTTCTTC. Translation gives CSARGVAEGSNEQFF.

This clonotype has at least ten counts. V gene TRBV27 combines with J gene TRBJ2-7; D possibly corresponds to TRBD2 (7 bases). The V gene's germline CDR1 is MNHEY and CDR2 SMNVEV (reference sequence). The CDR3 totals 16 residues. Trimming pared 0 bases from V and 6 bases from J, leaving 18 bases between. The CDR3 bases are TGTGCCAGCAGTTTATCCGTAGGGGGGGTATCGGGCGAGCAGTACTTC. Its translation: CASSLSVGGVSGEQYF.

This sequence joins TRBV9 and TRBJ2-1, with TRBD1 matching 9 bases. The CDR3 is 15 amino acids. The V gene end was trimmed by 2 bases and the J gene end by 9 bases; junction bases not matched to a gene: 9. Germline V CDR1 and CDR2: SGDLS, YYNGEE. CDR3 amino acids: CASSVGTGYLGEQFF. The DNA of the CDR3 is TGTGCCAGCAGCGTCGGGACAGGGTATTTGGGTGAGCAGTTCTTC.

The chain employs TRBV7-2 and TRBJ2-7; D gene unclear. Germline values: CDR1 SGHTA, CDR2 FQGNSA. The germline V and J ends were trimmed by 5 bases and 2 bases, with 13 bases remaining between them. This CDR3 comprises 14 residues. The chain's CDR3 is CASSLNIRAYEQYF. CDR3 DNA sequence: TGTGCCAGCAGCCTAAACATACGGGCCTACGAGCAGTACTTC. Full variable domain (rest looked up from reference TRBV7-2 and TRBJ2-7): GAGVSQSPSNKVTEKGKDVELRCDPISGHTALYWYRQSLGQGLEFLIYFQGNSAPDKSGLPSDRFSAERTGGSVSTLTIQRTQQEDSAVYLCASSLNIRAYEQYFGPGTRLTVT.

This clonotype was recorded a few times. This rearrangement joins TRBV4-1 to TRBJ2-3, with unresolved D. The germline CDR1 and CDR2 sequences are MGHRA and YSYEKL. V was cut by 3 bases and J by 5 bases, with 9 bases left in between. The CDR3 is made up of 13 amino acids. CDR3 DNA sequence: TGCGCCAGCAGCCAGAACTGGGGAGATACGCAGTATTTT. Protein product: CASSQNWGDTQYF.

V gene TRBV6-6 combines with J gene TRBJ2-7; possibly TRBD2 for D (6 bases). The CDR3 runs 15 residues. Trimming cost V 3 bases and J 0 bases, with 12 bases left between them. Germline CDR1 and CDR2: MNHNY and SVGAGI (reference sequence). The CDR3 loop is CASSYRAGRSYEQYF. The CDR3 DNA reads as TGTGCCAGCAGTTATAGAGCGGGTCGCTCCTACGAGCAGTACTTC.